These 23 T cell receptor beta chains originate from one sample sequenced in a study of blood T cell repertoires in COVID-19. Measured with immunoSEQ multiplex PCR; TCRdb has only the in-frame clones, and not every one. Of over 85,000 clones in the sample, 79% were seen once. Sample: peripheral blood. Every receptor here comes from a human donor in a cohort sampled during active COVID-19.

The chain combines TRBV7-6 with TRBJ2-5, with 8 bases fitting TRBD2. The CDR3 length is 14 residues. Unmatched junction bases numbered 10, after V lost 8 bases and J lost 5 bases. In germline, CDR1 is SGHVS, CDR2 FNYEAQ. The CDR3 region is CASGQAGEEETQYF. CDR3 in DNA: TGTGCCAGCGGGCAAGCGGGAGAGGAGGAGACCCAGTACTTC.

The V call is TRBV7-6, the J call TRBJ1-4, with a weak D call TRBD1 (6 bases). V gave up 2 bases and J gave up 7 bases, with 11 bases separating them. Germline CDR1 reads SGHVS; CDR2 reads FNYEAQ. The CDR3 sequence is 14 residues long. The CDR3 DNA is TGTGCCAGCAGCTTATTCAGCAGGGGTGAAAAACTGTTTTTT. This gives the protein CASSLFSRGEKLFF.

The chain carries TRBV9 and TRBJ1-2, with 8 positions matching TRBD1. Losses at the gene ends were 2 bases for V and 3 bases for J; bases not matched to a gene: 6. CDR3 size: 15 residues. Germline CDR1 and CDR2: SGDLS and YYNGEE. In DNA form, the CDR3 reads TGTGCCAGCAGCGTGGAGACAGGGGCAGACTATGGCTACACCTTC. This translates into CASSVETGADYGYTF. The whole variable domain, filled in from reference TRBV9 and TRBJ1-2, reads DSGVTQTPKHLITATGQRVTLRCSPRSGDLSVYWYQQSLDQGLQFLIQYYNGEERAKGNILERFSAQQFPDLHSELNLSSLELGDSALYFCASSVETGADYGYTFGSGTRLTVV.

This chain joins TRBV29-1 and TRBJ1-1; D is unclear. The CDR3 has 10 residues. Germline lookup yields CDR1 SQVTM and CDR2 ANQGSEA. V shed 7 bases and J shed 6 bases, with 9 bases lying between them. The CDR3 region is CSAVRAEAFF. CDR3 DNA sequence: TGCAGCGCTGTGAGGGCTGAAGCTTTCTTT.

This sequence joins TRBV3-1 (or the pseudogene TRBV3-2) and TRBJ2-5, with 10 bases fitting TRBD1. V lost 2 bases and J lost 0; bases outside the gene matches: 6. Germline-derived CDR1 and CDR2 are LGHDT and YNNKEL (reference sequence). The CDR3 extends over 17 amino acids. CDR3 bases: TGTGCCAGCAGCCAACTGGACAGGGGGGACTACCAAGAGACCCAGTACTTC. It codes for CASSQLDRGDYQETQYF.

V and J are TRBV10-3 and TRBJ2-7; 8 positions agree with TRBD2. This CDR3 comprises 16 residues. In germline, CDR1 is ENHRY, CDR2 SYGVKD. V shed 3 bases and J 0 bases; nucleotides not matched to a gene: 7. In nucleotides, the CDR3 is TGTGCCATCAGTGATGTTCCTAGCGGGCGCTCCTACGAGCAGTACTTC. Its translation is CAISDVPSGRSYEQYF.

The chain employs TRBV28 and TRBJ2-3; 13 bases are a match to TRBD2. Germline CDR1 and CDR2: MDHEN and SYDVKM. Germline trimming cut 2 bases from V and 5 bases from J; bases unmatched to any gene: 7. The length of the CDR3 is 17 residues. In DNA, the CDR3 is TGTGCCAGCAGTTTACTCGGACTAGCGGGAGAGGTAGATACGCAGTATTTT. Protein sequence: CASSLLGLAGEVDTQYF.

V usage is TRBV5-1 and J usage is TRBJ2-3; a possible D gene is TRBD2 (7 bases). The length of the CDR3 is 15 residues. Deletions cut 4 bases from V and 1 base from J, with 13 bases between. Germline CDR1 reads SGHRS; CDR2 reads YFSETQ. The CDR3 protein is CASSLDGGRTDTQYF. The DNA for the CDR3 is TGCGCCAGCAGCCTGGACGGGGGGCGCACAGATACGCAGTATTTT.

The genes are TRBV5-1 and TRBJ2-1; possibly TRBD2 for D (5 bases). Germline values: CDR1 SGHRS, CDR2 YFSETQ. This CDR3 spans 13 amino acids. V lost 3 bases and J lost 4, with 8 bases in between. CDR3 region: CASSSGLYNEQFF. The CDR3 bases are TGCGCCAGCAGCTCCGGACTGTACAATGAGCAGTTCTTC.

J is TRBJ2-5 and V is TRBV7-9; no reliable D call. Germline CDR1 SEHNR, CDR2 FQNEAQ (reference sequence). The CDR3 loop spans 13 amino acids. V was pared by 3 bases and J by 1 base, with 6 bases between. CDR3 DNA sequence: TGTGCCAGCAGCTTTTACGGCCAAGAGACCCAGTACTTC. This sequence encodes CASSFYGQETQYF.

The chain has TRBV21-1 and TRBJ1-6; the table's D call, TRBD1, was not checked against the DNA. TRBV21-1 is reported as a pseudogene. This CDR3 is built from 15 residues. The DNA of the CDR3 is TGTGCCAGCAGCAAAGGGACAGACTATAATTCACCCCTCCACTTT. Translating gives CASSKGTDYNSPLHF.

The chain employs TRBV19 and TRBJ1-5, with TRBD1 identical over 8 bases. CDR3 length: 15 amino acids. Germline-derived CDR1 and CDR2 are LNHDA and SQIVND (reference sequence). The junction had 4 bases not matched to a gene; V was cut back by 5 bases and J by 1 base. CDR3: CASSPTGASNQPQHF. The CDR3 DNA sequence: TGTGCCAGTAGTCCGACAGGGGCCAGCAATCAGCCCCAGCATTTT.

The chain uses TRBV24-1 and TRBJ2-5; 8 positions match TRBD1. Germline V CDR1 and CDR2: KGHDR, SFDVKD. Germline trimming cut 2 bases from V and 5 bases from J; bases unmatched to any gene: 12. The CDR3 has 17 amino acids. The CDR3 DNA is TGTGCCACCAGTGATTCAACCCTGGACAGGGCCGGGGAGACCCAGTACTTC. It encodes CATSDSTLDRAGETQYF.

V usage is TRBV11-2 and J usage is TRBJ2-1; TRBD1 aligns across 8 bases. This CDR3 region has 16 residues. V lost 5 bases, J lost 7 bases, and 13 bases stayed unmatched. CDR1 is SGHAT, CDR2 FQNNGV, per germline. The CDR3 reads CASSPDRELAANEQFF. CDR3 DNA: TGTGCCAGCAGCCCGGACAGGGAATTGGCGGCGAATGAGCAGTTCTTC.

The chain links TRBV4-2 to TRBJ1-1; TRBD1 is a possible D gene (6 bases). There are 19 residues in the CDR3. The V and J ends lost 0 bases and 0 bases respectively, with 20 bases between them. Per the germline V gene, CDR1 is LGHNA and CDR2 is YNFKEQ. CDR3 loop: CASSQDGRGQLYMNTEAFF. In DNA, the CDR3 is TGTGCCAGCAGCCAAGACGGCAGGGGCCAATTGTACATGAACACTGAAGCTTTCTTT.

The gene calls are TRBV6-5 and TRBJ2-7; no firm D call. Trimming cost V 4 bases and J 3 bases, with 7 bases left between them. Per the germline V gene, CDR1 is MNHEY and CDR2 is SVGAGI. The CDR3 is 12 residues long. This chain's CDR3 is CASSSSLYEQYF. The CDR3 bases are TGTGCCAGCAGTTCTTCTCTCTACGAGCAGTACTTC.

The chain employs TRBV11-1 and TRBJ2-5; 11 positions agree with TRBD2. The ends lost 7 bases at V and 2 bases at J; junction bases unmatched: 6. Germline V gene sequence: CDR1 SGHAT, CDR2 FQDESV (reference sequence). The CDR3 sequence is 15 residues long. The CDR3 coding sequence is TGTGCCAGCACCCCGGGACTAGCGGATCAAGAGACCCAGTACTTC. It encodes CASTPGLADQETQYF.

The chain employs TRBV11-2 and TRBJ2-5, with unresolved D. Between the trimmed V and J ends, which lost 3 bases and 0 bases, there was a span of 5 bases. The CDR3 is 13 residues long. Germline V lookup: CDR1 SGHAT, CDR2 FQNNGV. CDR3 DNA: TGTGCCAGCAGCTTCCCGTACCAAGAGACCCAGTACTTC. Translated: CASSFPYQETQYF.

The CDR3 loop reads CASSFRGSVLGGETQYF. The CDR3 DNA is TGTGCCAGCAGCTTCCGGGGCTCAGTACTTGGGGGGGAGACCCAGTACTTC. The chain carries TRBV5-6 and TRBJ2-5; D may be TRBD2 (6 bases). CDR1 and CDR2 from the germline V gene are SGHDT and YYEEEE. The CDR3 loop spans 17 amino acids. V shed 2 bases and J shed 5 bases, with 22 bases lying between them.

V usage is TRBV5-5 and J usage is TRBJ2-5; 8 nucleotides match TRBD1. Trimming cost V 6 bases and J 3 bases; bases outside gene matches: 10. Germline-derived CDR1 and CDR2 are SGHKS and YYEKEE (reference sequence). CDR3 size: 15 residues. This chain's CDR3 is CASTRSSTGEETQYF. DNA for the CDR3: TGTGCCAGCACTCGTTCTTCGACAGGGGAAGAGACCCAGTACTTC.

The genes are TRBV28 and TRBJ2-3; maybe TRBD1 (5 bases). This CDR3 contains 15 residues. The V end lost 1 base, the J end lost 2 bases, and 10 bases lay between the germline ends. CDR1 MDHEN and CDR2 SYDVKM come from the germline V gene. CDR3 nucleotide sequence: TGTGCCAGCAGTTTATACCAGGGAACCACAGATACGCAGTATTTT. The encoded protein is CASSLYQGTTDTQYF.

The rearrangement links TRBV27 to TRBJ2-1, with a weak D call TRBD2 (6 bases). The CDR3 is 15 residues long. Germline V lookup: CDR1 MNHEY, CDR2 SMNVEV (reference sequence). V lost 10 bases to trimming and J lost 2 bases, with 18 bases between them. CDR3 sequence (DNA): TGTGCCACCCGCCGGTCGGGGGTGGCCTACAATGAGCAGTTCTTC. Protein sequence: CATRRSGVAYNEQFF.

This chain connects TRBV10-3 to TRBJ1-4; weak D call: TRBD1 (5 bases). This CDR3 has 14 amino acids. The V gene's germline CDR1 is ENHRY and CDR2 SYGVKD. V lost 6 bases and J lost 2, with 10 bases in between. CDR3 loop: CAISDSDTNEKLFF. The CDR3 DNA reads TGTGCCATCAGCGACAGTGATACTAATGAAAAACTGTTTTTT.